This T cell receptor (beta chain) originates from a study of long-term antiretroviral therapy in people with HIV. Findings and limits, study-wide: Spans of CDR3 length were tighter for HIV repertoires than for controls. Transplant-donor-level diversity was not reached after ART, though diversity increased. Collection of the blood, which took place between about 2003 and 2018, possibly occurred under older ART regimens.

V was pared by 3 bases and J by 4 bases, with 11 bases between. CDR1 MNHEY and CDR2 SMNVEV come from the germline V gene (reference sequence). The CDR3 totals 14 residues. The assay used was immunoSEQ (version v3.0), run at survey level. TCRdb's table, derived via immunoSEQ multiplex PCR, lists solely in-frame clones and lacks some. The sample comprises tens of thousands of clones, around 85% of which are singletons, and roughly 9% rests with the top ten. This clone was seen only once. Its antigen is as yet unknown. V usage is TRBV27 and J usage is TRBJ2-3; a possible D gene is TRBD1 (5 bases). The receptor comes from a man aged 35-49 years with HIV. The specimen was unsorted PBMCs, collected 4.8 to 5 years after starting antiretroviral therapy. This CDR3 is CASSFSGIADTQYF. The CDR3 coding sequence is TGTGCCAGCAGTTTCTCAGGGATCGCAGATACGCAGTATTTT.